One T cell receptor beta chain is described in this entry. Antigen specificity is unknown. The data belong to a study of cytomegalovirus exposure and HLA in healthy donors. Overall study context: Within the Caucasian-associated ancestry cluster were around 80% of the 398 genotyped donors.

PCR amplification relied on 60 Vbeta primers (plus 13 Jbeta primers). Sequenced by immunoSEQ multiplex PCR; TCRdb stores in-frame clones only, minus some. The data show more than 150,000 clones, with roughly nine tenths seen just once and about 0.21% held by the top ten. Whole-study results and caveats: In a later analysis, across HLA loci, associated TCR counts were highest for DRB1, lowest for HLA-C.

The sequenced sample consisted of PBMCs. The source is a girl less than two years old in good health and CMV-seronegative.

CDR3 protein: CASSHLGGGGRNEQFF. Here the CDR3 DNA reads TGTGCCAGCAGCCACCTGGGAGGCGGGGGTCGGAATGAGCAGTTCTTC. J is TRBJ2-1 and V is TRBV11-3; TRBD2 matches at 7 bases. Germline V gives CDR1 SGHNT, CDR2 YENEEA. The CDR3 is 16 amino acids. V shed 5 bases and J 7 bases; nucleotides not matched to a gene: 14.